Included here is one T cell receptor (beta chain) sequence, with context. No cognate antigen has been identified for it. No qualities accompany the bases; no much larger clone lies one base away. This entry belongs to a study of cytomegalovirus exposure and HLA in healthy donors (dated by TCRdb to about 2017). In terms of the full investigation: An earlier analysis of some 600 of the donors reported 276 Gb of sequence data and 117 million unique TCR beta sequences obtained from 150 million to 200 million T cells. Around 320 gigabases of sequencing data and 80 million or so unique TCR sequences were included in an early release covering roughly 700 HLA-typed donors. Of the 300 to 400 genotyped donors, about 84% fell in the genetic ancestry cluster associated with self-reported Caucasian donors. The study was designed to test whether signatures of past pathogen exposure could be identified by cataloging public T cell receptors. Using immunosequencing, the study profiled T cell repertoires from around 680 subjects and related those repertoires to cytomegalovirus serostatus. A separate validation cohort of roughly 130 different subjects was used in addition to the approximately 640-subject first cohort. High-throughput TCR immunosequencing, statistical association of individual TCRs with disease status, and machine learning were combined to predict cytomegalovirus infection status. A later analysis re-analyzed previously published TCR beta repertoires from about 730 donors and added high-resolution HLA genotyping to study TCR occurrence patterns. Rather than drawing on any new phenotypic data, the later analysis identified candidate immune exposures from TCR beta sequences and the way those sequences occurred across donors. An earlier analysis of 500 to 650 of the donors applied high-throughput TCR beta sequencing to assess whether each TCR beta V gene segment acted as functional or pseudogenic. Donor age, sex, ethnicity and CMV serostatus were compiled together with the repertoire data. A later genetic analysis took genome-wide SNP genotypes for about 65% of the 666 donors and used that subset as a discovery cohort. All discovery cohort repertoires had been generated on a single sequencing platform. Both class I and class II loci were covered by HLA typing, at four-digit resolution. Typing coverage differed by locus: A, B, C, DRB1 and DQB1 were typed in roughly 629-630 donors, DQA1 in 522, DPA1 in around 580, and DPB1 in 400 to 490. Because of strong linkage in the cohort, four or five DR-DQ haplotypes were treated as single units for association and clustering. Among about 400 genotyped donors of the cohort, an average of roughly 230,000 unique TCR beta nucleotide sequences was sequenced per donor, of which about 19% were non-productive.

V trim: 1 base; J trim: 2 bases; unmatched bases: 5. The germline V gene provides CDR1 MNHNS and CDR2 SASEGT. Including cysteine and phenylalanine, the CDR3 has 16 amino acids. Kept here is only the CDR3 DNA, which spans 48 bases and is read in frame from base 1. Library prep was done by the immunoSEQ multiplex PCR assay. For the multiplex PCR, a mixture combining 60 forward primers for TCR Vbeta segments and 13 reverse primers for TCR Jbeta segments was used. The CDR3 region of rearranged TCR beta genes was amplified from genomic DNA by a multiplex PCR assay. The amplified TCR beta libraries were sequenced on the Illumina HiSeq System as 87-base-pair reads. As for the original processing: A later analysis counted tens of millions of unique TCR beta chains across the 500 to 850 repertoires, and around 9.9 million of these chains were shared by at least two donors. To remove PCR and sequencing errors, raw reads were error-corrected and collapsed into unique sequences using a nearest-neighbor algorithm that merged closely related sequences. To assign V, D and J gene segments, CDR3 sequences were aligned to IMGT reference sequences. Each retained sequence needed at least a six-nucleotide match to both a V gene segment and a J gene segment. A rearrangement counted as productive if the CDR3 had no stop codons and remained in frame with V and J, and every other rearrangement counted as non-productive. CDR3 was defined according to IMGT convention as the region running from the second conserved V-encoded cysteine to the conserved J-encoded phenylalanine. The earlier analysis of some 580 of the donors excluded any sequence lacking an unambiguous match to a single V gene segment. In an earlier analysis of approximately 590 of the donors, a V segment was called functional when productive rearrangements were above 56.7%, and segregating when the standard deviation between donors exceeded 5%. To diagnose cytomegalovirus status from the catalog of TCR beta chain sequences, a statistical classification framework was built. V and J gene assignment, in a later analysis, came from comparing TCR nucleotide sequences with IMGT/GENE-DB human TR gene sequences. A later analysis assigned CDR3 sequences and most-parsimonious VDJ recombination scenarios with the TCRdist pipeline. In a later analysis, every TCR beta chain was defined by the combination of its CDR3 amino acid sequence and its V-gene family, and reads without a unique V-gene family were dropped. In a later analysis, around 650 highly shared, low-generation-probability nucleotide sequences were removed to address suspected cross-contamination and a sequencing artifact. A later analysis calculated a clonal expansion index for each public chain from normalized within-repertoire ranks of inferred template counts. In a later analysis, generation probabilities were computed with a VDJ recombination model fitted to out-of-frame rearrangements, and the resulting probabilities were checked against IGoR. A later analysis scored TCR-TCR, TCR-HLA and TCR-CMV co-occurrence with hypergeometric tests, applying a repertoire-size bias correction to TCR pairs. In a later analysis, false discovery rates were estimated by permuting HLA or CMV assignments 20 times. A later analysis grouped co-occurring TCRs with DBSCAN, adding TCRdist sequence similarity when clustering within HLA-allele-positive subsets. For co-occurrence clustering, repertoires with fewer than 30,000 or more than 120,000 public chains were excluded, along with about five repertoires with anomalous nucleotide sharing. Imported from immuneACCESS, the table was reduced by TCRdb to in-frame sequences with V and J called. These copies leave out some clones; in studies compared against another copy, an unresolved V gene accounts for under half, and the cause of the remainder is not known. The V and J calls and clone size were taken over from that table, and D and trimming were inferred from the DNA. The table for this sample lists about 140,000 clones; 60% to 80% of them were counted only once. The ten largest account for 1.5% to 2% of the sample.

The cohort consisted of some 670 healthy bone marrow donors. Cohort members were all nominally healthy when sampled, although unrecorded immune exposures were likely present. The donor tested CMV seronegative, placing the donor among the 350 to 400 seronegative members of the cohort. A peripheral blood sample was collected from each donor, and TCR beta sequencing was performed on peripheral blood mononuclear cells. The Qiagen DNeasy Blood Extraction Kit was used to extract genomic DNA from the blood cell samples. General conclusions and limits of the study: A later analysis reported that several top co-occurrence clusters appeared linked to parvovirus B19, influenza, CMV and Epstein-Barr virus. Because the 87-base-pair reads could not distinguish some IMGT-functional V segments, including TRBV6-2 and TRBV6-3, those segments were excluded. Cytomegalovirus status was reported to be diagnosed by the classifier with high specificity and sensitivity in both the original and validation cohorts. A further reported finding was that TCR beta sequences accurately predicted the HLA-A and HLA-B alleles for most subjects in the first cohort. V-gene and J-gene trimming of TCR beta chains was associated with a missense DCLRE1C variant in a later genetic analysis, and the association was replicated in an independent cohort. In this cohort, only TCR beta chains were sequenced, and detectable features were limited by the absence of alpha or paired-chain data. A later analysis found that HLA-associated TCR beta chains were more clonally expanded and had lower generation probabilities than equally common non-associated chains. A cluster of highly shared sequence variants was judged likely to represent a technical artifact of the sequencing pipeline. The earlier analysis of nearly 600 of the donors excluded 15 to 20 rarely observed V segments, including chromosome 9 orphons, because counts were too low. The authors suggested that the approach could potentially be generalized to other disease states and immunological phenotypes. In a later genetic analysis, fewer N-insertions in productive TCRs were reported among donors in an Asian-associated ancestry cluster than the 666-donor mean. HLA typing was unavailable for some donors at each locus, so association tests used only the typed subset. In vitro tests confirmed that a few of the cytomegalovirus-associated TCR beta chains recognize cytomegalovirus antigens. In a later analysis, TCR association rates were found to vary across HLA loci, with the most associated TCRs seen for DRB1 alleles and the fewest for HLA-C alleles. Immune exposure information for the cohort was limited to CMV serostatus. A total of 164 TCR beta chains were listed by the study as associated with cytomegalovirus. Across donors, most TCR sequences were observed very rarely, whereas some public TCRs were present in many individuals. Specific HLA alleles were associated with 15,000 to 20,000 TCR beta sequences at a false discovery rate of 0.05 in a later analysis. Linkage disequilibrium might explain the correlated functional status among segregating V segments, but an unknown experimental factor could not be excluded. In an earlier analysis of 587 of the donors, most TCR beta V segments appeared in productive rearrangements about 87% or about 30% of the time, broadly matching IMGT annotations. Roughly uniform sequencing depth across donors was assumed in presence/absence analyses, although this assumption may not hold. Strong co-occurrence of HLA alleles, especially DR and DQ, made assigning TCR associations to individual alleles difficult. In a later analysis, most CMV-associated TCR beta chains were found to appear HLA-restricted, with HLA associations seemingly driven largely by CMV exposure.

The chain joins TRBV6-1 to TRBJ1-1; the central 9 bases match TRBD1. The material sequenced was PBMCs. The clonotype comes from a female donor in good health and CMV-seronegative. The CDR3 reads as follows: CASSEGTGVLNTEAFF. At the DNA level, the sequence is TGTGCCAGCAGTGAAGGGACAGGGGTCCTAAACACTGAAGCTTTCTTT.